This T cell receptor beta chain appears in the sequencing data of a study of CD8+CD57+ T cells in acquired aplastic anemia. The overall study: Yields of DNA that came from sorted CD4+ and CD8+ cells averaged around 3 ug.

This clonotype was detected many times. What it binds is not known. Germline assignment: CDR1 MNHEY and CDR2 SVGEGT. Between the trimmed V and J ends, which lost 5 bases and 9 bases, there was a span of 11 bases. This CDR3 is 13 amino acids long. TCR beta VDJ and CDR3 profiling used genomic DNA as template. TCRdb passed the reads through MiXCR, listing each CDR3 protein once. The repertoire holds hundreds of thousands of distinct CDR3 sequences, with roughly 64% as singletons. Study results and caveats: Both patients and controls carried the same twenty-nine CD8+ CDR3 sequences. The study found no significant CD8+ Simpson's diversity difference between patients and controls.

This clonotype was obtained from a human donor in good health, serving as a control. Sequencing was carried out using sorted CD4+, CD8+, or CD8+CD57+ T cells (not recorded which) from PBMCs. This chain links TRBV6-2 or TRBV6-3 with TRBJ1-6; D may be TRBD1 (6 bases). DNA for the CDR3: TGTGCCAGCAGTGACAGGCTTGGTTCACCCCTCCACTTT. Its translation: CASSDRLGSPLHF.